The clone carrying this T cell receptor beta chain has a count of ten or more. The antigen is unknown. The data are from a study of T cells in Graves' hyperthyroidism and ophthalmopathy. Study results and caveats: Model-based prediction identified ophthalmopathy a median around seven months prior to its onset. Using 13 V-J features, a model discriminated ophthalmopathy from stable hyperthyroidism.

RNA transcripts served as the template for amplifying TCR beta CDR3 regions. The HTBI set primed first-round TCR CDR3 RT-PCR. TCRdb reprocessed the multiplex PCR reads with MiXCR, giving one entry per CDR3 protein. This table holds over 450,000 distinct CDR3 sequences, about an eighth found once. Trimming cost V 6 bases and J 4 bases, with 5 bases left between them. The CDR3 runs 11 residues. The germline V gene has CDR1 LNHNV and CDR2 YYDKDF (reference sequence). The source of this sequence is a woman aged 18-29 years with Graves' hyperthyroidism. J is TRBJ2-3 and V is TRBV15, with D unresolved. Sequencing was done on a sample of blood. The CDR3 sequence is CATRDSDTQYF. CDR3 sequence (DNA): TGTGCCACCAGAGACTCAGATACGCAGTATTTT. Full variable domain (remainder filled in from reference TRBV15 and TRBJ2-3): DAMVIQNPRYQVTQFGKPVTLSCSQTLNHNVMYWYQQKSSQAPKLLFHYYDKDFNNEADTPDNFQSRRPNTSFCFLDIRSPGLGDTAMYLCATRDSDTQYFGPGTRLTVL.